This passage covers 25 T cell receptor beta chains from one sample sequenced in a study of shared clonotypes between healthy human individuals. Clones were sequenced by immunoSEQ multiplex PCR, and TCRdb holds only the in-frame ones, with some missing. The data show 2 million to 2.5 million clones, approximately 94% seen once. Sequencing was done on a sample of naive CD4+ T cells sorted from blood. Sample subset: CD45RA+ positively selected. Every receptor here comes from a man younger than 35 in good health.

CDR3 coding DNA: TGTGCCAGCAGCGCCCGCAGGACTAGCTTCGGTGAGCAGTTCTTC. It is translated as CASSARRTSFGEQFF. The chain links TRBV7-2 to TRBJ2-1, with TRBD2 identical over 8 bases. From germline, CDR1 is SGHTA and CDR2 FQGNSA. J lost 9 bases, V lost 5 bases, and 12 bases had no gene match. This CDR3 has 15 amino acids. Complete variable domain (other parts from reference TRBV7-2 and TRBJ2-1): GAGVSQSPSNKVTEKGKDVELRCDPISGHTALYWYRQSLGQGLEFLIYFQGNSAPDKSGLPSDRFSAERTGGSVSTLTIQRTQQEDSAVYLCASSARRTSFGEQFFGPGTRLTVL.

The V and J genes are TRBV7-9 and TRBJ2-1; either TRBD1 or TRBD2 may fit D (5 bases each). Trimming left V 5 bases short and J 5 bases short, with 16 bases between. Germline lookup yields CDR1 SEHNR and CDR2 FQNEAQ (reference sequence). This CDR3 is built from 15 residues. In DNA form, the CDR3 reads TGTGCCAGCAGCACCCGGCGGGCGGACAACAATGAGCAGTTCTTC. Its protein is CASSTRRADNNEQFF. The full variable domain, with the rest looked up from reference TRBV7-9 and TRBJ2-1, is DTGVSQNPRHKITKRGQNVTFRCDPISEHNRLYWYRQTLGQGPEFLTYFQNEAQLEKSRLLSDRFSAERPKGSFSTLEIQRTEQGDSAMYLCASSTRRADNNEQFFGPGTRLTVL.

V usage is TRBV11-3 and J usage is TRBJ2-2, with 8 bases aligning to TRBD1. J was trimmed by 6 bases and V by 5 bases; bases with no gene match: 11. This CDR3 region has 16 residues. Germline V lookup: CDR1 SGHNT, CDR2 YENEEA. The CDR3 region has the DNA TGTGCCAGCAGCAAGCAGGCAGGGGGCGCAGCCGGGGAGCTGTTTTTT. Protein sequence: CASSKQAGGAAGELFF.

This chain uses TRBV2 with TRBJ2-2; D gene unclear. There are 11 residues in the CDR3. The V gene lost 5 bases and the J gene lost 7 bases, with 5 bases spanning the gap. The germline gives CDR1 SNHLY, CDR2 FYNNEI. The CDR3 here is CASSRGGELFF. CDR3 bases: TGTGCCAGCAGTAGAGGCGGGGAGCTGTTTTTT.

This chain connects TRBV30 to TRBJ1-5; 10 positions match TRBD1. This CDR3 spans 12 amino acids. The germline CDR1 and CDR2 sequences are GTSNPN and SVGIG (reference sequence). Trimming removed 7 bases from V and 5 bases from J; junction bases left unmatched: 2. The CDR3 DNA reads TGTGCCTCTGGACAGGGGGATCAGCCCCAGCATTTT. Protein product: CASGQGDQPQHF.

This chain links TRBV5-6 with TRBJ2-1; maybe TRBD2 (5 bases). This CDR3 has 15 residues. The germline V gene encodes CDR1 SGHDT and CDR2 YYEEEE. Trimming pared 4 bases from V and 0 bases from J, leaving 11 bases between. CDR3 sequence: CASSPLTISYNEQFF. CDR3 nucleotides: TGTGCCAGCAGCCCATTGACTATCTCCTACAATGAGCAGTTCTTC.

The rearrangement uses TRBV5-1 and TRBJ1-5; D not certain. The ends were cut back, 0 bases at V and 0 bases at J, with 16 bases in the middle. This CDR3 contains 18 residues. Germline-derived CDR1 and CDR2 are SGHRS and YFSETQ. The CDR3 reads CASSLGPRTKLSNQPQHF. The CDR3 DNA sequence: TGCGCCAGCAGCTTGGGTCCTCGGACCAAGCTTAGCAATCAGCCCCAGCATTTT.

J is TRBJ2-4 and V is TRBV27; D is unresolved. Trimming removed 6 bases from V and 0 bases from J, with 9 bases in between. Germline V gene lookup returns CDR1 MNHEY and CDR2 SMNVEV (reference sequence). The CDR3 is 14 residues long. The CDR3 DNA is TGTGCCAGCAGCTCCGTTTTAGCCAAAAACATTCAGTACTTC. It encodes CASSSVLAKNIQYF.

The chain combines TRBV6-5 with TRBJ2-7; the D call may be TRBD1 or TRBD2 (5 bases each). V dropped 2 bases and J dropped 0 bases, with 11 bases sitting between them. The CDR3 is 15 amino acids. CDR1 and CDR2 (germline): MNHEY, SVGAGI. The CDR3: CASSYGTRTSYEQYF. The CDR3 DNA is TGTGCCAGCAGTTACGGGACGCGAACCTCCTACGAGCAGTACTTC.

On this clone itself: This same CDR3 is encoded by further DNA sequences in the sample. The V gene is TRBV6-1, the J gene TRBJ2-5; D is uncertain. V lost 5 bases to trimming and J lost 1 base, with 2 bases between them. Germline values: CDR1 MNHNS, CDR2 SASEGT. CDR3 length: 11 amino acids. The CDR3 DNA is TGTGCCAGCAGTCGCCAAGAGACCCAGTACTTC. This encodes CASSRQETQYF.

V is TRBV7-2 and J is TRBJ1-5; TRBD1 agrees at 9 bases. Trimming at V came to 6 bases and at J to 7 bases, leaving 7 bases not matched to a gene. Germline CDR1 SGHTA, CDR2 FQGNSA. The CDR3 covers 14 residues. The CDR3 region is CASSPQGAGQPQHF. Here the CDR3 DNA reads TGTGCCAGCAGTCCACAGGGGGCCGGGCAGCCCCAGCATTTT.

V usage is TRBV28 and J usage is TRBJ1-5; TRBD1 matches at 8 bases. CDR1 and CDR2 (germline): MDHEN, SYDVKM. This CDR3 has 15 residues. V trimming: 2 bases; J trimming: 6 bases; junction bases outside the gene matches: 6. The CDR3 protein is CASSLPQGESQPQHF. The DNA of the CDR3 is TGTGCCAGCAGTTTACCACAGGGGGAGAGTCAGCCCCAGCATTTT.

This chain connects TRBV18 to TRBJ1-2; a possible D gene is TRBD1 (5 bases). This CDR3 is 16 amino acids long. Germline values: CDR1 KGHSH, CDR2 LQKENI. V was shortened by 1 base and J by 7 bases, with 19 bases between the two germline ends. The chain's CDR3 is CASSPREGRKRGGYTF. The CDR3 DNA reads as TGTGCCAGCTCACCACGAGAGGGGAGGAAACGCGGTGGCTACACCTTC. Drawing the rest from reference TRBV18 and TRBJ1-2, the complete variable domain is NAGVMQNPRHLVRRRGQEARLRCSPMKGHSHVYWYRQLPEEGLKFMVYLQKENIIDESGMPKERFSAEFPKEGPSILRIQQVVRGDSAAYFCASSPREGRKRGGYTFGSGTRLTVV.

The chain combines TRBV4-1 with TRBJ1-6; TRBD1 matches at 11 bases. The germline gives CDR1 MGHRA, CDR2 YSYEKL. This CDR3 region has 15 residues. The V and J ends lost 4 bases and 10 bases, in that order; junction bases with no gene match: 6. In DNA, the CDR3 is TGCGCCAGCAGCCGCGGACAGGGGGCAGAATCACCCCTCCACTTT. Protein product: CASSRGQGAESPLHF.

This clone is a singleton in its sample. The chain couples TRBV7-2 to TRBJ1-1; possibly TRBD1 for D (5 bases). The CDR3 is 13 residues long. Germline CDR1 is SGHTA and CDR2 is FQGNSA. Trimming shortened V by 5 bases and J by 8 bases, and 15 bases separated the two germline ends. This chain's CDR3 is CASSPAQGKEAFF. For the CDR3, the DNA is TGTGCCAGCAGCCCCGCGCAGGGAAAGGAAGCTTTCTTT.

This chain uses TRBV28 with TRBJ2-1; D perhaps matches TRBD2 (5 bases). CDR3 size: 12 residues. Trimming pared 8 bases from V and 3 bases from J, leaving 8 bases between. Per the germline V gene, CDR1 is MDHEN and CDR2 is SYDVKM. CDR3 DNA sequence: TGTGCCAGCCGGGGAAACTACAATGAGCAGTTCTTC. This sequence encodes CASRGNYNEQFF.

The chain links TRBV5-1 to TRBJ1-2; 10 nucleotides line up with TRBD1. After removal of 0 bases from V and 6 bases from J, the junction contained 2 bases not matched to a gene. Per germline, CDR1 SGHRS and CDR2 YFSETQ. The CDR3 consists of 14 residues. DNA of the CDR3: TGCGCCAGCAGCTTGGCCGGACAGGGGGATGGCTACACCTTC. It yields the protein CASSLAGQGDGYTF.

The chain combines TRBV5-8 with TRBJ2-3; no reliable D call. From germline, CDR1 is SGHTS and CDR2 YDEGEE. This CDR3 is 16 amino acids long. Trimming shortened V by 4 bases and J by 0 bases, and 15 bases separated the two germline ends. CDR3 region: CASSPTNRPSTDTQYF. CDR3 DNA: TGTGCCAGCAGCCCGACGAACAGACCTAGCACAGATACGCAGTATTTT.

The chain has TRBV6-5 and TRBJ2-7; the D is unclear. The V gene lost 4 bases and the J gene lost 3 bases, with 10 bases spanning the gap. The CDR3 has 13 amino acids. The V gene's germline CDR1 is MNHEY and CDR2 SVGAGI. CDR3 DNA: TGTGCCAGCAGTTTTCAGGACGGCTACGAGCAGTACTTC. This codes for CASSFQDGYEQYF.

The chain combines TRBV6-6 with TRBJ1-1; 11 bases are a match to TRBD1. V trimming: 7 bases; J trimming: 0 bases; junction bases outside the gene matches: 7. The germline gives CDR1 MNHNY, CDR2 SVGAGI (reference sequence). This CDR3 comprises 16 residues. The CDR3 sequence: CASNPGQGGMNTEAFF. In DNA form, the CDR3 reads TGTGCCAGCAATCCGGGACAGGGGGGGATGAACACTGAAGCTTTCTTT.

This sequence joins TRBV2 and TRBJ1-1; the match to TRBD1 covers 8 bases. The junction had 8 bases not matched to a gene; V was cut back by 6 bases and J by 11 bases. The CDR3 totals 12 residues. In germline, CDR1 is SNHLY, CDR2 FYNNEI. The CDR3 spells CASSNDRGDAFF. In DNA, the CDR3 is TGTGCCAGCAGCAACGACAGGGGTGATGCTTTCTTT.

V and J are TRBV9 and TRBJ1-6; D remains unclear. V lost 3 bases and J 8 bases, leaving 9 bases between the germline ends. From germline, CDR1 is SGDLS and CDR2 YYNGEE. This CDR3 has 13 residues. The CDR3 region has the DNA TGTGCCAGCAGCGCTCCTGGAGATTCACCCCTCCACTTT. Translated, it gives CASSAPGDSPLHF.

The chain couples TRBV4-3 to TRBJ2-3; D might be TRBD1 (6 bases). The CDR3 length is 17 residues. Deletions cut 2 bases from V and 2 bases from J, with 17 bases between. Germline assignment: CDR1 LGHNA and CDR2 YSLEER. The DNA for the CDR3 is TGCGCCAGCAGCCAAACCGGGACAAAGGGTAACACAGATACGCAGTATTTT. It yields the protein CASSQTGTKGNTDTQYF.

The chain links TRBV4-1 to TRBJ1-1; perhaps TRBD1 as D (5 bases). Germline V gene data show CDR1 as MGHRA and CDR2 as YSYEKL. The CDR3 covers 18 residues. V shed 6 bases and J shed 0 bases, with 23 bases lying between them. This CDR3 reads CASRPLGSGAAMNTEAFF. CDR3 coding DNA: TGCGCCAGCAGGCCCCTCGGGAGTGGGGCGGCCATGAACACTGAAGCTTTCTTT.

This chain connects TRBV5-1 to TRBJ1-2; TRBD1 matches at 8 bases. V was pared by 2 bases and J by 6 bases, with 9 bases of the junction left unmatched. The CDR3 has 15 amino acids. Per the germline V gene, CDR1 is SGHRS and CDR2 is YFSETQ. CDR3 sequence: CASSLSGQEVDGYTF. The CDR3 DNA reads as TGCGCCAGCAGCTTATCGGGACAGGAGGTAGATGGCTACACCTTC.